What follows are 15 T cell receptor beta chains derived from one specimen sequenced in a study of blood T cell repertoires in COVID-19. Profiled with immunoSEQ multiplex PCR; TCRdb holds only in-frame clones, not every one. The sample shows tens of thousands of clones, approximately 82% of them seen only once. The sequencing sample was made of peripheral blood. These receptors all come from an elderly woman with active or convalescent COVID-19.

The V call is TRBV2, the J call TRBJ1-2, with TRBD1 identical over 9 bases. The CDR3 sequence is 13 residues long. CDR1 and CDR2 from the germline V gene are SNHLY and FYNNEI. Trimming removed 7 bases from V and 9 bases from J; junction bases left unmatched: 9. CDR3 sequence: CASKTRDRVRYTF. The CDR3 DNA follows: TGTGCCAGCAAAACCCGGGACAGGGTTCGCTACACCTTC.

The CDR3 sequence: CASGLSGTDTQYF. CDR3 sequence (DNA): TGTGCTAGTGGTTTGAGCGGCACAGATACGCAGTATTTT. The rearrangement joins TRBV12-5 to TRBJ2-3; no clear D. CDR3 length equals 13 residues. Trimming cost V 2 bases and J 1 base, with 4 bases left between them. Germline V lookup: CDR1 LGHNT, CDR2 FRNRAP.

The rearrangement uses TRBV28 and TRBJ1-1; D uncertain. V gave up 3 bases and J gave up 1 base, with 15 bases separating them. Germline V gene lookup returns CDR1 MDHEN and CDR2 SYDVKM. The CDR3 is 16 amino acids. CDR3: CASSLAGETGNTEAFF. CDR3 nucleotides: TGTGCCAGCAGTTTGGCGGGTGAAACGGGGAACACTGAAGCTTTCTTT.

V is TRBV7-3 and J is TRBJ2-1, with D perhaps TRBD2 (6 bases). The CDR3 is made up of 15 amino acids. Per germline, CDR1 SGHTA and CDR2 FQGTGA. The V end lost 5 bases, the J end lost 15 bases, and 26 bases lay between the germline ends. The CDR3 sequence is CASSQLSQRGAHMFF. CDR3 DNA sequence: TGTGCCAGCAGCCAACTTAGTCAGCGCGGGGCTCATATGTTCTTC.

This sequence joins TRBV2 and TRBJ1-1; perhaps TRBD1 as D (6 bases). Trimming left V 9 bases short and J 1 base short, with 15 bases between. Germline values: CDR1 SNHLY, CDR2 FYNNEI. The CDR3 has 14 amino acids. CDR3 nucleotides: TGTGCCAGTAGTTTCGACAGGTGGAACACTGAAGCTTTCTTT. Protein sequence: CASSFDRWNTEAFF.

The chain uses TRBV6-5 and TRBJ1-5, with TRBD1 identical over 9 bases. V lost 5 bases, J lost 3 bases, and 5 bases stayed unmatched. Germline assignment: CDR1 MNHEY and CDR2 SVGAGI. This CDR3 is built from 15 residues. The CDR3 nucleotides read TGTGCCAGCAGTCGGGACAGGGCTTCCAATCAGCCCCAGCATTTT. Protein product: CASSRDRASNQPQHF.

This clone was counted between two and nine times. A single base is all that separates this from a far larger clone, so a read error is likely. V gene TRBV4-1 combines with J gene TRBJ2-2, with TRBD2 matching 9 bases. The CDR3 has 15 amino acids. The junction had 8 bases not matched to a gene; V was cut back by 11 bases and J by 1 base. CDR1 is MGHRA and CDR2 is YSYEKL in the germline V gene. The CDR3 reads CARRRLAENTGELFF. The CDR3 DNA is TGCGCCCGCCGCCGACTAGCGGAGAACACCGGGGAGCTGTTTTTT.

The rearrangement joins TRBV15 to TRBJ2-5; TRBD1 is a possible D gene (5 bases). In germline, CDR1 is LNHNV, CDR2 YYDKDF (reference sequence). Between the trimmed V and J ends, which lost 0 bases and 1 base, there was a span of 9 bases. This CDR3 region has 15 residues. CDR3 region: CATSRDSQGQETQYF. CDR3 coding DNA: TGTGCCACCAGCAGAGATAGTCAGGGCCAAGAGACCCAGTACTTC.

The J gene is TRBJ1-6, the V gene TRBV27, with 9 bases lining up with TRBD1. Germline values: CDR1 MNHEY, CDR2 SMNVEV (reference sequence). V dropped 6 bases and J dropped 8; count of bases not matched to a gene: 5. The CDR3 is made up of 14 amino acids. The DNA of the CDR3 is TGTGCCAGCAGGTCCGGGACAGGGTATTCACCCCTCCACTTT. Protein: CASRSGTGYSPLHF.

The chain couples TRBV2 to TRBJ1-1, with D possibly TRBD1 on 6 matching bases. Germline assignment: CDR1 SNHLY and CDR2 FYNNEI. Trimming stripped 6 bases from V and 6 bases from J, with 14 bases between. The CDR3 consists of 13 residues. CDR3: CASRYQGFPEAFF. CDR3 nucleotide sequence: TGTGCCAGCAGATACCAGGGGTTCCCTGAAGCTTTCTTT.

The CDR3 protein is CASSLGKGEKLFF. The CDR3 DNA follows: TGTGCCAGCAGCTTAGGAAAGGGGGAAAAACTGTTTTTT. The chain uses TRBV7-9 and TRBJ1-4; a possible D gene is TRBD1 (5 bases). The length of the CDR3 is 13 residues. Germline V gene lookup returns CDR1 SEHNR and CDR2 FQNEAQ (reference sequence). The V end lost 1 base, the J end lost 8 bases, and 8 bases lay between the germline ends.

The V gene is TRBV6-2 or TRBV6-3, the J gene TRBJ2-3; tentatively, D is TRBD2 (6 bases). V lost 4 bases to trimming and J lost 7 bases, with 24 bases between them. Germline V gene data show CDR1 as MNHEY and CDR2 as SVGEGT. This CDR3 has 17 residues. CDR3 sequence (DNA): TGTGCCAGCAGTTTAATCGACCCGGGACTCTCGATCCATACGCAGTATTTT. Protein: CASSLIDPGLSIHTQYF.

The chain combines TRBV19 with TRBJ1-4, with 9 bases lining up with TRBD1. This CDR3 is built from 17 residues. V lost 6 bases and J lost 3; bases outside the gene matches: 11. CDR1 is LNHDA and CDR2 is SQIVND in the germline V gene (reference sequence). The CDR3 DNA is TGTGCCAGTAGGAGATCAGGGACAGGGACATCTAATGAAAAACTGTTTTTT. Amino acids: CASRRSGTGTSNEKLFF.

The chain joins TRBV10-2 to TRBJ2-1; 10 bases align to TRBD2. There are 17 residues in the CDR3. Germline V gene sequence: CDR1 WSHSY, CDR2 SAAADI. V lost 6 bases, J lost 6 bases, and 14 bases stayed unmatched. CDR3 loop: CASRARFSGRQGNEQFF. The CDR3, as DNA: TGCGCCAGCAGAGCCCGGTTTAGCGGGAGGCAGGGCAATGAGCAGTTCTTC.

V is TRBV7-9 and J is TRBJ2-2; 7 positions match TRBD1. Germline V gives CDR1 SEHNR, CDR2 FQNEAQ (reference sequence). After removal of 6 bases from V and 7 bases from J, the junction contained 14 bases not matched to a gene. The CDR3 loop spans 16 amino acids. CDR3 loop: CASSSGTVHWDGELFF. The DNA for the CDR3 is TGTGCCAGCAGTTCCGGGACAGTTCATTGGGACGGGGAGCTGTTTTTT.